This is a list of T cell receptor beta chains from one sample in a study of blood T cell repertoires in COVID-19. The protocol was immunoSEQ multiplex PCR, while the TCRdb copy is restricted to in-frame clones and leaves out a portion. Here the sample spans 360,000 or so clones, roughly 90% being singletons. Sequenced sample: PBMCs or T cells enriched from blood (not recorded which). Receptors originate from a young woman who had recovered from COVID-19. Each CDR3 is given with its conserved first and last residue. The D gene is left open where the match is weak. Rows may omit the clone size; those that give it use once, few, many or a size class.

j_call | v_call | clone_size | d_call | cdr3_nt | cdr3_aa
TRBJ1-2 | TRBV19 | NA | NA | TGTGCCAGTAGTATATTTTCGGGCGCAGGGCCGGGCTACACCTTC | CASSIFSGAGPGYTF
TRBJ1-2 | TRBV5-6 | NA | NA | TGTGCCAGCAGCACCGACTACTATGGCTACACCTTC | CASSTDYYGYTF
TRBJ1-3 | TRBV18 | NA | NA | TGTGCCAGCTCACCACCCTACAGCCTCTCTGGAAACACCATATATTTT | CASSPPYSLSGNTIYF
TRBJ2-7 | TRBV10-2 | NA | NA | TGCGCCAGCAGTTGGATAGTCGGCGGCGCTACAGGGGAGCAGTACTTC | CASSWIVGGATGEQYF
TRBJ2-1 | TRBV2 | NA | TRBD2 | TGTGCCAGCAGTGAGGGGTCTAGCGGGATGCGGTTCAATGAGCAGTTCTTC | CASSEGSSGMRFNEQFF
TRBJ2-7 | TRBV7-2 | NA | TRBD2 | TGTGCCAGCAGCTTAGGGACTAGCGGGAGGGCCTACGAGCAGTACTTC | CASSLGTSGRAYEQYF
TRBJ1-1 | TRBV7-9 | NA | NA | TGTGCCAGCAGCCCCTTAAATCAGGGGGAAGCTTTCTTT | CASSPLNQGEAFF
TRBJ2-2 | TRBV4-1 | NA | TRBD2 | TGCGCCAGCAGCCAAGTGAGGAGCGAGCGGGGGCGCGGGGAGCTGTTTTTT | CASSQVRSERGRGELFF
TRBJ1-4 | TRBV4-1 | NA | TRBD1 | TGCGCCAGCAGCCAAAACCCCGGGACAGGGGTCCGTTCGTCTAATGAAAAACTGTTTTTT | CASSQNPGTGVRSSNEKLFF
TRBJ2-7 | TRBV9 | NA | NA | TGTGCCAGCAGCTCCTCTGGGGGCAGGGAGGGCGAGCAGTACTTC | CASSSSGGREGEQYF
TRBJ1-2 | TRBV6-5 | once | TRBD1 | TGTGCCAGCAGTTACTCGGGACAGGGATACTATGGCTACACCTTC | CASSYSGQGYYGYTF
TRBJ1-6 | TRBV3-1/TRBV3-2 | NA | NA | TGTGCCAGCAGCCAAGAAGAGACTCCCCTCCACTTT | CASSQEETPLHF
TRBJ2-1 | TRBV13 | NA | TRBD2 | TGTGCCAGCAGCTCCAGACTAGCGGGGGTGTCGCGGGAGCAGTTCTTC | CASSSRLAGVSREQFF
TRBJ1-4 | TRBV25-1 | NA | NA | TGTGCCAGCAGTGAATTAGGATGGGGAGCAACTAATGAAAAACTGTTTTTT | CASSELGWGATNEKLFF
TRBJ1-2 | TRBV13 | once | NA | TGTGCCAGCAGCAGCTACGGGGAGACCTATGGCTACACCTTC | CASSSYGETYGYTF
TRBJ2-7 | TRBV9 | once | TRBD1 | TGTGCCAGCAGCAAAACAGGGGTTGGCGACGAGCAGTACTTC | CASSKTGVGDEQYF
TRBJ1-4 | TRBV7-9 | NA | NA | TGTGCCAGCAGCTTAGCATTGGCAGGTGAAAAACTGTTTTTT | CASSLALAGEKLFF
TRBJ2-7 | TRBV6-2/TRBV6-3 | NA | NA | TGTGCCAGCAGTTATTCGGGGGTTGCCTACGAGCAGTACTTC | CASSYSGVAYEQYF
TRBJ1-1 | TRBV7-9 | NA | TRBD1 | TGTGCCAGCAGCCCGGGACAGCGGAACACTGAAGCTTTCTTT | CASSPGQRNTEAFF
TRBJ2-7 | TRBV24-1 | once | TRBD2 | TGTGCCACCAGTGATTTGCTAGCGGGAGTCCCCCACGAGCAGTACTTC | CATSDLLAGVPHEQYF
TRBJ2-3 | TRBV9 | NA | NA | TGTGCCAGCAGCCAATCGACTGTAGATACGCAGTATTTT | CASSQSTVDTQYF
TRBJ1-6 | TRBV11-2 | NA | NA | TGTGCCAGCCGCACGCAGTGGGGGCAGGTTAATTCACCCCTCCACTTT | CASRTQWGQVNSPLHF
TRBJ2-7 | TRBV5-5 | NA | TRBD2 | TGTGCCAGCAGCTTGGTTCTAGCGGGCTACTCCTACGAGCAGTACTTC | CASSLVLAGYSYEQYF
TRBJ2-7 | TRBV28 | few | NA | TGTGCCAGCAGTTTAGGGCAGTCCTACGAGCAGTACTTC | CASSLGQSYEQYF
TRBJ1-1 | TRBV7-9 | once | NA | TGTGCCAGCAGCTTACACCAGGGAAACACTGAAGCTTTCTTT | CASSLHQGNTEAFF
TRBJ1-1 | TRBV2 | few | NA | TGTGCCAGCAGTGAAGGCCGGGGTCGGACGAACACTGAAGCTTTCTTT | CASSEGRGRTNTEAFF
TRBJ1-2 | TRBV27 | NA | NA | TGTGCCAGCAGTTTAAGGGGTGCACAGGCTAACTATGGCTACACCTTC | CASSLRGAQANYGYTF
TRBJ1-1 | TRBV5-5 | NA | TRBD1 | TGTGCCAGCAGCTTGGCACAGGGGATTGAAGCTTTCTTT | CASSLAQGIEAFF
TRBJ2-1 | TRBV19 | NA | TRBD1 | TGTGCCAGTAGTAAAAACTTGGAAAGGGGGCGGAGAGTGCAGTTCTTC | CASSKNLERGRRVQFF
TRBJ2-2 | TRBV19 | once | NA | TGTGCCACCCGGGATCTCGGCATCGGGGAGCTGTTTTTT | CATRDLGIGELFF
TRBJ1-5 | TRBV4-2 | NA | NA | TGTGCCAGCAGCCAAGATGCACAGGTAAATCAGCCCCAGCATTTT | CASSQDAQVNQPQHF
TRBJ1-2 | TRBV7-8 | NA | NA | TGTGCCAGCAGCCCCTCTGACACCGACTATGGCTACACCTTC | CASSPSDTDYGYTF
TRBJ2-1 | TRBV27 | NA | NA | TGTGCCAGCAGTTTATCTAGCGGACCCTACAATGAGCAGTTCTTC | CASSLSSGPYNEQFF
TRBJ2-3 | TRBV5-8 | NA | NA | TGTGCCAGCAGCTTGGGGGGACAACTCACAGATACGCAGTATTTT | CASSLGGQLTDTQYF
TRBJ1-4 | TRBV27 | NA | TRBD1 | TGTGCCAGCAGCCAACAGGGGGCGGTGGAAAAACTGTTTTTT | CASSQQGAVEKLFF
TRBJ1-5 | TRBV2 | NA | NA | TGTGCCAGCAGTTCCCAGGGTTTTGATCAGCCCCAGCATTTT | CASSSQGFDQPQHF
TRBJ2-7 | TRBV3-1/TRBV3-2 | NA | TRBD1 | TGTGCCAGCAGCCAAGTGGGACAGGGGGCCGGGGAGCAGTACTTC | CASSQVGQGAGEQYF
TRBJ1-5 | TRBV19 | NA | NA | TGTGCCAGTAGTATTTACAGGGAAGGTCAGCCCCAGCATTTT | CASSIYREGQPQHF
TRBJ2-7 | TRBV6-5 | NA | NA | TGTGCCAGCAGTACCGGACACTTCTACGAGCAGTACTTC | CASSTGHFYEQYF
TRBJ2-1 | TRBV11-3 | NA | TRBD2 | TGTGCCAGCAGCGAAGCTAGCGGGAGTGGGAATGAGCAGTTCTTC | CASSEASGSGNEQFF
TRBJ1-6 | TRBV2 | NA | NA | TGTGCCAGCAGCACTGTCGTAGGGGTGGCCCTCCACTTT | CASSTVVGVALHF
TRBJ1-5 | TRBV15 | once | NA | TGTGCCACCAGCAGACGCGGACAGAATCAGCCCCAGCATTTT | CATSRRGQNQPQHF
TRBJ2-5 | TRBV25-1 | once | NA | TGTGCCAGCAGCCCCTCTAGGACCCAGTACTTC | CASSPSRTQYF
TRBJ2-2 | TRBV6-4 | few | NA | TGTGCCAGCAGTGAGTCCGCCGGGACACAGAACACCGGGGAGCTGTTTTTT | CASSESAGTQNTGELFF
TRBJ1-2 | TRBV7-6 | once | TRBD1 | TGTGCCAGCAGCGCCGGGACAGGGGGAGTGAGTGGCTACACCTTC | CASSAGTGGVSGYTF
TRBJ2-1 | TRBV15 | NA | NA | TGTGCCACCAGCAGAGATCTGCTAGTCACATCAAATGAGCAGTTCTTC | CATSRDLLVTSNEQFF
TRBJ2-5 | TRBV6-5 | NA | NA | TGTGCCAGCAGTCGTCAAGAGACCCAGTACTTC | CASSRQETQYF
TRBJ2-1 | TRBV6-1 | NA | TRBD2 | TGTGCCAGCAGTGTGCATGTCGGGACTAGCTCCTACAATGAGCAGTTCTTC | CASSVHVGTSSYNEQFF